Listed here are 11 T cell receptor beta chains from one sample, sequenced in a study of T cell repertoires in cytomegalovirus infection (dated by TCRdb to about 2019). The sequencing machine was an Illumina HiSeq 1500. TCRdb took the public reads, trimmed them with fastp at Q25, ran MiXCR for clone calling and kept in-frame beta chains. Identical CDR3 protein sequences are pooled into one entry, listed with their most common genes and DNA. This sample holds about 160,000 distinct CDR3 sequences; approximately 17% were observed only once. The top ten constitute roughly a sixth of the sample. The sequenced sample was CD8+ T cells from PBMCs. Receptor source: a human donor in good health (CMV status not recorded). Some clones in this sample may be carry-over from other donors' samples.

Only a few counts were recorded for this clonotype. The gene calls are TRBV11-1 and TRBJ2-1; TRBD2 agrees at 14 bases. Germline values: CDR1 SGHAT, CDR2 FQDESV (reference sequence). V was clipped by 5 bases and J by 3 bases; unmatched bases: 9. The CDR3 is 18 amino acids. The CDR3 DNA sequence: TGTGCCAGCAGCCACCCAAAGACTAGCGGGGGGGTCTACAATGAGCAGTTCTTC. It encodes CASSHPKTSGGVYNEQFF.

The rearrangement uses TRBV12-5 and TRBJ2-3; D is unclear. This CDR3 is 16 amino acids long. Trimming shortened V by 0 bases and J by 0 bases, and 10 bases separated the two germline ends. From germline, CDR1 is LGHNT and CDR2 FRNRAP. As DNA, the CDR3 is TGTGCTAGTGGTTTGGTACTCGCGGCTAGCACAGATACGCAGTATTTT. Translation: CASGLVLAASTDTQYF.

The chain has TRBV7-2 and TRBJ2-1; D might be TRBD2 (6 bases). V was pared by 7 bases and J by 9 bases, with 16 bases between. This CDR3 contains 13 residues. Germline V lookup: CDR1 SGHTA, CDR2 FQGNSA. This CDR3 reads CASKVGGRIEQFF. The CDR3 DNA reads as TGTGCCAGCAAGGTGGGGGGTCGGATTGAGCAGTTCTTC.

V and J are TRBV7-6 and TRBJ2-1; D possibly matches TRBD1 or TRBD2 (5 bases each). The CDR3 sequence is 12 residues long. The germline V gene encodes CDR1 SGHVS and CDR2 FNYEAQ. Trimming left V 7 bases short and J 9 bases short, with 13 bases between. CDR3 protein: CASTGAVGEQFF. The CDR3 DNA sequence: TGTGCCAGCACCGGGGCAGTCGGTGAGCAGTTCTTC.

The V gene is TRBV12-3 or TRBV12-4, the J gene TRBJ2-5; 8 bases agree with TRBD2. This CDR3 spans 15 amino acids. The V segment lost 9 bases and the J segment 2 bases; nucleotides outside the gene matches: 11. CDR3 residues: CASAPAGGRQETQYF. The CDR3 region has the DNA TGTGCCAGTGCCCCTGCGGGAGGTAGACAAGAGACCCAGTACTTC.

At least ten counts were recorded for this clonotype. The rearrangement links TRBV7-9 to TRBJ2-3; possibly TRBD1 for D (6 bases). The CDR3 has 18 residues. Germline loops: CDR1 SEHNR, CDR2 FQNEAQ (reference sequence). With 7 bases removed from V and 6 bases from J, the gap between germline ends came to 29 bases. CDR3 DNA sequence: TGTGCCAGCATCCTCGCCGCGACAGGCGCCTCTTCCTACGATACGCAGTATTTT. This codes for CASILAATGASSYDTQYF. The full variable domain, with the rest looked up from reference TRBV7-9 and TRBJ2-3, is DTGVSQNPRHKITKRGQNVTFRCDPISEHNRLYWYRQTLGQGPEFLTYFQNEAQLEKSRLLSDRFSAERPKGSFSTLEIQRTEQGDSAMYLCASILAATGASSYDTQYFGPGTRLTVL.

This clonotype has only one observation. The V call is TRBV3-1, the J call TRBJ1-1; possibly TRBD1 for D (6 bases). Germline V gene sequence: CDR1 LGHDT, CDR2 YNNKEL (reference sequence). This CDR3 contains 14 residues. The V gene lost 5 bases and the J gene lost 6 bases, with 16 bases spanning the gap. CDR3 DNA sequence: TGTGCCAGCAGCTATTCGACAGGAGTGGCTGAAGCTTTCTTT. It specifies CASSYSTGVAEAFF.

This clonotype was counted at least ten times. The chain joins TRBV7-9 to TRBJ2-7; perhaps TRBD1 as D (6 bases). CDR3 length: 14 residues. V was trimmed by 5 bases and J by 5 bases, leaving 16 bases between them. Germline V gene data show CDR1 as SEHNR and CDR2 as FQNEAQ (reference sequence). This CDR3 reads CASSHRDMPHEQYF. The CDR3 coding sequence is TGTGCCAGCAGCCACCGGGACATGCCCCACGAGCAGTACTTC.

V is TRBV29-1 and J is TRBJ2-7; no reliable D call. V lost 4 bases to trimming and J lost 2 bases, with 12 bases between them. Germline CDR1 SQVTM, CDR2 ANQGSEA. CDR3 length equals 13 residues. CDR3 protein: CSVGPSETYEQYF. The CDR3 bases are TGCAGCGTTGGGCCATCAGAGACCTACGAGCAGTACTTC.

This clonotype has at least ten counts. J is TRBJ2-1 and V is TRBV28; D is unclear. Deletions cut 6 bases from V and 2 bases from J, with 14 bases between. CDR1 is MDHEN and CDR2 is SYDVKM in the germline V gene. The CDR3 extends over 15 amino acids. In nucleotides, the CDR3 is TGTGCCAGCAGCATCCGCCCCCAGACCTACAATGAGCAGTTCTTC. Its protein product is CASSIRPQTYNEQFF.

This clonotype was seen more than once but under ten times. J is TRBJ2-1 and V is TRBV7-2, with D maybe TRBD2 (6 bases). Germline CDR1 SGHTA, CDR2 FQGNSA. The CDR3 loop spans 17 amino acids. V was shortened by 1 base and J by 4 bases, with 17 bases between the two germline ends. The CDR3 region is CASSLDSAGRGYNEQFF. In DNA, the CDR3 is TGTGCCAGCAGCTTAGATTCGGCGGGGCGGGGTTACAATGAGCAGTTCTTC.